The rows below give T cell receptor beta chains drawn from one sample of a study of blood T cells in healthy people across ages. Each CDR3 protein is one row after TCRdb ran MiXCR on the 5' RACE reads. The repertoire includes roughly 650,000 distinct CDR3 sequences, about 34% of them detected once, and 15% sits in the top ten. The sample consisted of blood. Source of these receptors: a woman over 75 in good health. CDR3s include the opening cysteine and the closing phenylalanine or tryptophan. A D gene is named only where the DNA matches it firmly. Rows may omit the clone size; those that give it use once, few, many or a size class.

-,-,TRBJ2-7,TRBV4-3,17,TGCGCCAGCAGCCAAGAGGTCAGGGTAACTGGGGGCTACGAGCAGTACTTC,CASSQEVRVTGGYEQYF
many,-,TRBJ1-5,TRBV6-2/TRBV6-3,14,TGTGCCAGCAGTTACCTTTTCGGGGACCAGCCCCAGCATTTT,CASSYLFGDQPQHF
few,-,TRBJ2-3,TRBV20-1,14,TGCAGTGCCGTCTGGGACCAAGGCACAGATACGCAGTATTTT,CSAVWDQGTDTQYF
-,-,TRBJ1-1,TRBV5-1,14,TGCGCCAGCAGCATGACAGCGTTGAACACTGAAGCTTTCTTT,CASSMTALNTEAFF
many,-,TRBJ2-5,TRBV7-9,15,TGTGCCAGCAGCTTAGGAGACAGGCCCCAAGAGACCCAGTACTTC,CASSLGDRPQETQYF
-,-,TRBJ1-2,TRBV9,15,TGTGCCAGCAGCGTAGCTCAGCGAGATAACTATGACTACACCTTC,CASSVAQRDNYDYTF
many,TRBD1,TRBJ1-2,TRBV30,15,TGTGCCTGGAGTGGGGGGGGACAGGGACGGATCGGCTACACCTTC,CAWSGGGQGRIGYTF
many,TRBD2,TRBJ2-5,TRBV7-8,14,TGTGCCAGCAGTCGTAGCGGGGGGGCGCGGACCCAGTACTTC,CASSRSGGARTQYF
few,-,TRBJ1-2,TRBV20-1,14,TGCAGTGCTAGAGATCCGAGTTTCAACTATGGCTACACCTTC,CSARDPSFNYGYTF
-,-,TRBJ2-5,TRBV10-3,12,TGTGCCATCCGGGCTAGCCAAGAGACCCAGTACTTC,CAIRASQETQYF
-,-,TRBJ2-7,TRBV7-9,14,TGTGCCAGCAGCTTAGCGGTGGAGTCTTACGAGCAGTACTTC,CASSLAVESYEQYF
few,-,TRBJ1-5,TRBV21-1,15,TGTGCCAGCAGTGGGATCCGAGAGAGCAATCAGCCCCAGCATTTT,CASSGIRESNQPQHF
few,-,TRBJ2-7,TRBV28,14,TGTGCCAGCAGTCCGCAAGTGAGCTCCTACGAGCAGTACTTC,CASSPQVSSYEQYF
-,-,TRBJ2-5,TRBV12-3/TRBV12-4,13,TGTGCCAGCAGAGCGACAGGAGTAGAGACCCAGTACTTC,CASRATGVETQYF
few,-,TRBJ2-3,TRBV7-9,16,TGTGCCAGCAGCTTCCTAGGAGGGGGGGGGGCAGATACGCAGTATTTT,CASSFLGGGGADTQYF
-,-,TRBJ1-2,TRBV6-2/TRBV6-3,14,TGTGCCAGCAGTTACGGGACCGGCGGTAGAGGCTACACCTTC,CASSYGTGGRGYTF